A selection of T cell receptor beta chains follows, all from one sample in a study of T cells after somatic rescue of genetic block. Assay: immunoSEQ multiplex PCR; the TCRdb copy retains only in-frame clones and omits some. The sample yields 110,000 or so clones, just over 90% seen once. The sample taken for sequencing was peripheral blood mononuclear cells (PBMCs). The receptors stem from a woman aged 18 to 35. The CDR3 runs from the conserved cysteine through the conserved F or W. The D gene is left open where the match is weak. Rows may omit the clone size; those that give it use once, few, many or a size class.

d_gene,abundance,j_gene,v_gene,CDR3nt,CDR3aa
NA,NA,TRBJ2-1,TRBV28,TGTGCCAGCAGTTTATGGACAGAGTCGGCTAACAATGAGCAGTTCTTC,CASSLWTESANNEQFF
NA,NA,TRBJ2-7,TRBV7-9,TGTGCCAGCAGCCGAGACTACGAGCAGTACTTC,CASSRDYEQYF
NA,NA,TRBJ2-7,TRBV11-2,TGTGCCAGCAGCTTCCCGGGGAGGCACGAGCAGTACTTC,CASSFPGRHEQYF
NA,NA,TRBJ2-3,TRBV9,TGTGCCAGCAGCGTAGGCGCATTGCAGGGCTCTCGCATTTCCACAGATACGCAGTATTTT,CASSVGALQGSRISTDTQYF
TRBD1,once,TRBJ1-6,TRBV7-6,TGTGCCAGCAGCTCCCCAGGGGGGTCGGGGAATTCACCCCTCCACTTT,CASSSPGGSGNSPLHF
NA,NA,TRBJ1-2,TRBV7-3,TGTGCCAGCAGCCCCCGGGGTGGGGGTAACTATGGCTACACCTTC,CASSPRGGGNYGYTF
NA,NA,TRBJ1-4,TRBV5-5,TGTGCCAGCAGCCAAACCGGCTTCGGGGGCGAAAAACTGTTTTTT,CASSQTGFGGEKLFF
NA,NA,TRBJ2-7,TRBV2,TGTGCCAGCAGTGAAGAACAGAACTACGAGCAGTACTTC,CASSEEQNYEQYF
TRBD2,NA,TRBJ2-7,TRBV4-3,TGCGCCAGCAGCCAAGAAGAGCGGGGCTCTTCCGAGCAGTACTTC,CASSQEERGSSEQYF
NA,NA,TRBJ1-5,TRBV19,TGTGCCAGTAGTATAACTCGGGTTAGTGGCAATCAGCCCCAGCATTTT,CASSITRVSGNQPQHF
NA,NA,TRBJ2-1,TRBV6-5,TGTGCCAGCAAACCCCTCTTAGCCGGGGGAGGTGAGCAGTTCTTC,CASKPLLAGGGEQFF
TRBD1,NA,TRBJ1-5,TRBV6-5,TGTGCCAGCAGTTACTCTAGGACAGGGACTCAGCCCCAGCATTTT,CASSYSRTGTQPQHF
NA,NA,TRBJ2-1,TRBV5-4,TGTGCCGGCGGATGGGGTAATGAGCAGTTCTTC,CAGGWGNEQFF
NA,NA,TRBJ1-1,TRBV25-1,TGTGCCAGCAGTGAATTCGAACCCCCCGGAGGGGTGAACACTGAAGCTTTCTTT,CASSEFEPPGGVNTEAFF
TRBD1,once,TRBJ1-2,TRBV6-5,TGTGCCAGCAGGTATACAGGGGCTGAGGGCTACACCTTC,CASRYTGAEGYTF
NA,NA,TRBJ2-6,TRBV7-9,TGTGCCAGCAGTTCCACCTCCTCTGGGGCCAACGTCCTGACTTTC,CASSSTSSGANVLTF
NA,NA,TRBJ1-4,TRBV7-9,TGTGCCAGCAGCTGGGCGGTGGGGGATGAAAAACTGTTTTTT,CASSWAVGDEKLFF
TRBD2,once,TRBJ2-2,TRBV9,TGTGCCAGCAGCGTAGGGGCGGGGGAGAACACCGGGGAGCTGTTTTTT,CASSVGAGENTGELFF
NA,NA,TRBJ1-6,TRBV9,TGTGCCAGCAGCGTAGGGGGGAGCTCCTATAATTCACCCCTCCACTTT,CASSVGGSSYNSPLHF
NA,NA,TRBJ1-1,TRBV7-2,TGTGCCAGCAGCTTCCAGAGGAACACTGAAGCTTTCTTT,CASSFQRNTEAFF
TRBD1,NA,TRBJ1-2,TRBV7-9,TGTGCCAGCAGCGGACAGGGAGACTATGGCTACACCTTC,CASSGQGDYGYTF
TRBD1,NA,TRBJ2-5,TRBV9,TGTGCCAGCAGCGTTGGGGACAGGCAAGAGACCCAGTACTTC,CASSVGDRQETQYF
TRBD1,once,TRBJ1-6,TRBV18,TGTGCCAGCTCCCCTGCAGGGGGCAGCCTTAATTCACCCCTCCACTTT,CASSPAGGSLNSPLHF
TRBD2,NA,TRBJ2-7,TRBV9,TGTGCCAGCAGCCCGGGGAGGGACCTATCCTACGAGCAGTACTTC,CASSPGRDLSYEQYF
NA,NA,TRBJ1-1,TRBV5-1,TGCGCCACCTCGGTCGGGGTAGGGAACACTGAAGCTTTCTTT,CATSVGVGNTEAFF
NA,NA,TRBJ1-5,TRBV19,TGTGCCAGTAGTATTAGGGACAATCAGCCCCAGCATTTT,CASSIRDNQPQHF
TRBD2,NA,TRBJ2-7,TRBV2,TGTGCCAGCCAGGGACTAGCGGGGGGTCAGGAGCAGTACTTC,CASQGLAGGQEQYF